A single sample is the source of the 11 T cell receptor beta chains below, sequenced in a study of metastatic and nonmetastatic thyroid tumors. Every patient underwent thyroid surgery untreated. TCRdb re-analyzed the PCR reads through MiXCR. The table has approximately 37,000 clones, around 23% seen once. Input material: tumor tissue. The receptor source for this set is a male donor with papillary thyroid cancer or a benign thyroid nodule (not recorded which). Some clones in this sample may be carry-over from other donors' samples.

The chain carries TRBV7-8 and TRBJ1-2; D ambiguous. This CDR3 comprises 14 residues. Trimming took 6 bases from V and 8 from J, leaving 19 bases between them. The germline V gene encodes CDR1 SGHVS and CDR2 FQNEAQ. The CDR3, as DNA: TGTGCCAGCAGTTACTCGGCGAGTGTAGAAGGCTACACCTTC. Translating it yields CASSYSASVEGYTF.

In this sample, this clone turned up a few times. A read error may account for a junction end that differs from germline. The rearrangement links TRBV10-3 to TRBJ2-1; TRBD2 is a possible D gene (6 bases). CDR3 length equals 13 residues. Germline CDR1 ENHRY, CDR2 SYGVKD. The CDR3 loop reads CAISGLSGDEQLF. CDR3 coding DNA: TGTGCCATCTCGGGACTGTCAGGTGATGAGCAGCTCTTC.

This clone was picked up many times. This sequence joins TRBV2 and TRBJ2-3; D gene ambiguous. Trimming removed 8 bases from V and 0 bases from J, with 15 bases in between. CDR1 SNHLY and CDR2 FYNNEI come from the germline V gene. The CDR3 is made up of 15 amino acids. This CDR3 reads CASAPQGFSTDTQYF. CDR3 DNA sequence: TGTGCCAGCGCTCCGCAAGGGTTTAGCACAGATACGCAGTATTTT.

By share, this clone counts as medium-sized (0.01 to 0.1%). The CDR3 region is CATLDRGRSNEQYF. In nucleotides, the CDR3 is TGTGCCACCCTTGACAGGGGGCGTTCGAACGAGCAGTACTTC. This rearrangement joins TRBV28 to TRBJ2-7; TRBD1 aligns across 10 bases. This CDR3 has 14 residues. The V gene end was trimmed by 10 bases and the J gene end by 5 bases; junction bases not matched to a gene: 11. From germline, CDR1 is MDHEN and CDR2 SYDVKM. Complete variable domain (other parts from reference TRBV28 and TRBJ2-7): DVKVTQSSRYLVKRTGEKVFLECVQDMDHENMFWYRQDPGLGLRLIYFSYDVKMKEKGDIPEGYSVSREKKERFSLILESASTNQTSMYLCATLDRGRSNEQYFGPGTRLTVT.

Points on this clone: This may arise from a read error, as a much more abundant clone is one base away. The chain employs TRBV4-2 and TRBJ2-5; D not certain. V gave up 10 bases and J gave up 4 bases, with 13 bases separating them. The CDR3 spans 12 residues. Per the germline V gene, CDR1 is LGHNA and CDR2 is YNFKEQ. This chain's CDR3 is CAIGQVGETQYF. In nucleotides, the CDR3 is TGTGCCATCGGCCAAGTAGGAGAGACCCAGTACTTC.

Sample share makes this clone medium-sized (0.01 to 0.1%). The chain couples TRBV7-2 to TRBJ2-7; perhaps TRBD2 as D (6 bases). The germline V and J ends were trimmed by 5 bases and 3 bases, with 14 bases remaining between them. Germline V gene sequence: CDR1 SGHTA, CDR2 FQGNSA. The CDR3 has 14 amino acids. The CDR3 DNA sequence: TGTGCCAGCAGCCAAAGCGGGCCCAGCTACGAGCAGTACTTC. Residues: CASSQSGPSYEQYF.

This clone was seen ten or more times. The chain employs TRBV28 and TRBJ2-3; TRBD2 matches 9 bases. V shed 6 bases and J 3 bases; nucleotides not matched to a gene: 7. This CDR3 has 15 amino acids. Germline V gives CDR1 MDHEN, CDR2 SYDVKM. CDR3 sequence reads: CASSLSGRDTDTQYF. For the CDR3, the DNA is TGTGCCAGCAGCCTTAGCGGGAGAGATACAGATACGCAGTATTTT.

This clone ranks as medium-sized. The genes are TRBV27 and TRBJ2-2; TRBD2 agrees at 12 bases. The V gene end was trimmed by 5 bases and the J gene end by 4 bases; junction bases not matched to a gene: 5. Germline assignment: CDR1 MNHEY and CDR2 SMNVEV (reference sequence). This CDR3 region has 16 residues. The CDR3, as DNA: TGTGCCAGCAGTGCCACTAGCGGGAGGTTCACCGGGGAGCTGTTTTTT. This gives the protein CASSATSGRFTGELFF.

This clone was seen ten or more times. The V gene is TRBV20-1, the J gene TRBJ1-1, with 7 bases that match TRBD1. V shed 8 bases and J 2 bases; nucleotides not matched to a gene: 11. This CDR3 region has 14 residues. Germline CDR1 is DFQATT and CDR2 is SNEGSKA (reference sequence). As DNA, the CDR3 is TGCAGTCTAAGGGGGAGGGGGCTTAACACTGAAGCTTTCTTT. This sequence encodes CSLRGRGLNTEAFF.

This clone has at least ten counts. V is TRBV12-3 or TRBV12-4 and J is TRBJ2-1, with TRBD2 identical over 7 bases. This CDR3 contains 16 residues. V lost 2 bases, J lost 1 base, and 5 bases stayed unmatched. The CDR3 DNA reads TGTGCCAGCAGTTTAAGCCCAGCGGGGTCCTACAATGAGCAGTTCTTC. It codes for CASSLSPAGSYNEQFF.

The rearrangement uses TRBV20-1 and TRBJ2-1; possibly TRBD1 for D (5 bases). V was pared by 7 bases and J by 5 bases, with 15 bases between. The germline gives CDR1 DFQATT, CDR2 SNEGSKA (reference sequence). The CDR3 sequence is 13 residues long. The CDR3 loop is CSGQPGLDNEQFF. DNA for the CDR3: TGCAGTGGCCAGCCAGGGTTGGACAATGAGCAGTTCTTC.